This T cell receptor (beta chain) was observed in a study of early T cells in non-severe SARS-CoV-2 infection. From germline, CDR1 is DFQATT and CDR2 SNEGSKA (reference sequence). The length of the CDR3 is 11 residues. Trimming removed 6 bases at V and 4 bases at J, with 7 bases between. A few counts support this clonotype. TCRdb independently ran MiXCR on the 5' RACE reads; one entry per CDR3 protein. The table lists roughly 75,000 distinct CDR3 sequences, approximately 12% of them singletons, with roughly 3.2% in the top ten. Material: whole blood. The source is an adult who was a healthcare worker with PCR-confirmed SARS-CoV-2 infection or an uninfected control (not recorded which). The rearrangement uses TRBV20-1 and TRBJ1-5; no clear D. CDR3 sequence (DNA): TGCAGTGCCGTAGGGAATCAGCCCCAGCATTTT. This sequence encodes CSAVGNQPQHF.